The 20 T cell receptor beta chains reported below all come from one sample, sequenced in a study of regulatory T cells in long-lasting Graves disease. Time point defined: newly diagnosed GD, antithyroid drugs for less than 3 months. The TCR library was made from RNA extracted from PBMCs. iRepertoire HTBI primers and Arm-PCR of CDR3 regions built TCR beta libraries. TCRdb reanalysed the multiplex PCR reads using MiXCR and keeps one entry per CDR3 protein. Among roughly 350,000 distinct CDR3 sequences listed, around 16% were seen once. These data were also filed under a second study, of T cells in Graves' hyperthyroidism and ophthalmopathy.

The specimen was peripheral blood mononuclear cells (PBMCs), collected at new diagnosis, from a patient treated with antithyroid drugs. These receptors all stem from a woman under 30 with Graves disease.

The chain links TRBV13 to TRBJ1-2; D gene uncertain. CDR3 length: 12 residues. V was trimmed by 5 bases and J by 4 bases, leaving 8 bases between them. The V gene's germline CDR1 is PRHDT and CDR2 FYEKMQ (reference sequence). CDR3 sequence (DNA): TGTGCCAGCAGCAGACGCCCCTATGGCTACACCTTC. This encodes CASSRRPYGYTF.

This clonotype has a handful of counts. The J gene is TRBJ2-2, the V gene TRBV20-1; a possible D gene is TRBD2 (6 bases). Germline V gene sequence: CDR1 DFQATT, CDR2 SNEGSKA (reference sequence). This CDR3 is 16 amino acids long. V lost 3 bases to trimming and J lost 3 bases, with 17 bases between them. The CDR3 DNA follows: TGCAGTGCTAGTCGTCTTGAGGGAGGTGACACCGGGGAGCTGTTTTTT. This sequence encodes CSASRLEGGDTGELFF.

The J gene is TRBJ2-2, the V gene TRBV10-3; D gene uncertain. The length of the CDR3 is 13 residues. CDR1 ENHRY and CDR2 SYGVKD come from the germline V gene. Between the trimmed V and J ends, which lost 2 bases and 1 base, there was a span of 2 bases. This CDR3 reads CAISERNTGELFF. The CDR3 DNA sequence: TGTGCCATCAGTGAGCGGAACACCGGGGAGCTGTTTTTT.

The rearrangement joins TRBV12-3 or TRBV12-4 to TRBJ2-5, with D uncertain. The CDR3 runs 12 residues. Trimming took off 6 bases at V and 6 bases at J, with 11 bases between the two ends. CDR3 DNA sequence: TGTGCCAGCAGCCTGGACGTCAAGACCCAGTACTTC. Its protein product is CASSLDVKTQYF.

With regard to this clonotype: This may be a read error, as it is one base from a much larger clone. The rearrangement joins TRBV6-1 to TRBJ2-3, with TRBD2 matching over 7 bases. The CDR3 loop spans 13 amino acids. Germline V gene data show CDR1 as MNHNS and CDR2 as SASEGT. CDR3 residues: CAGRDYDTDTQYF. CDR3 sequence (DNA): TGTGCCGGCAGGGACTACGACACAGATACGCAGTATTTT.

There are many counts of this clonotype. V usage is TRBV5-8 and J usage is TRBJ2-3; 10 positions agree with TRBD1. Germline lookup yields CDR1 SGHTS and CDR2 YDEGEE. The V and J ends lost 0 bases and 6 bases, in that order; junction bases with no gene match: 4. The CDR3 spans 15 residues. The CDR3 DNA sequence: TGTGCCAGCAGCTTGGGGGACAGGGGACGCGATACGCAGTATTTT. The encoded protein is CASSLGDRGRDTQYF.

The sample holds many counts of this clonotype. This rearrangement joins TRBV29-1 to TRBJ2-1; weak D call: TRBD2 (6 bases). Germline CDR1 SQVTM, CDR2 ANQGSEA. The CDR3 extends over 15 amino acids. V was pared by 4 bases and J by 2 bases, with 15 bases between. The CDR3 here is CSVGGVSGAYNEQFF. The CDR3 DNA sequence: TGCAGCGTTGGGGGGGTTAGCGGCGCCTACAATGAGCAGTTCTTC.

This clonotype was detected many times. V usage is TRBV12-5 and J usage is TRBJ1-1; D is unresolved. Per germline, CDR1 LGHNT and CDR2 FRNRAP. The CDR3 has 14 residues. Trimming pared 2 bases from V and 0 bases from J, leaving 7 bases between. The chain's CDR3 is CASGLSALNTEAFF. The CDR3 DNA sequence: TGTGCTAGTGGTTTGTCAGCCCTGAACACTGAAGCTTTCTTT.

In this sample, this clonotype turned up many times. The CDR3 bases are TGCAGTGCTAGAAACCGGGACAGTTTCAATGAGCAGTTCTTC. As protein: CSARNRDSFNEQFF. The chain carries TRBV20-1 and TRBJ2-1, with TRBD1 identical over 7 bases. Trimming cost V 2 bases and J 6 bases; bases outside gene matches: 7. Germline V gene lookup returns CDR1 DFQATT and CDR2 SNEGSKA (reference sequence). The CDR3 contains 14 residues.

This clonotype occurred a few times. V and J are TRBV7-8 and TRBJ2-2; D not resolved. The CDR3 has 14 residues. V gave up 6 bases and J gave up 7 bases, with 15 bases separating them. Germline V gene lookup returns CDR1 SGHVS and CDR2 FQNEAQ. The CDR3 nucleotides are TGTGCCAGCAGTATCCTAGGCAGAAACGGGGAGCTGTTTTTT. It is translated as CASSILGRNGELFF.

This clonotype was observed once. This may stem from a read error, because a much larger clone lies one nucleotide away. J is TRBJ2-6 and V is TRBV30, with 11 bases fitting TRBD1. The CDR3 length is 17 residues. Germline loops: CDR1 GTSNPN, CDR2 SVGIG (reference sequence). The V segment lost 5 bases and the J segment 2 bases; nucleotides outside the gene matches: 8. In nucleotides, the CDR3 is TGTGCCTGGCTGGGACAGGGGGTAATTGCTGGGGCCAACGTCCTGACTTTC. It translates to CAWLGQGVIAGANVLTF. The variable domain in full, completed from reference TRBV30 and TRBJ2-6, reads SQTIHQWPATLVQPVGSPLSLECTVEGTSNPNLYWYRQAAGRGLQLLFYSVGIGQISSEVPQNLSASRPQDRQFILSSKKLLLSDSGFYLCAWLGQGVIAGANVLTFGAGSRLTVL.

This clonotype was seen a handful of times. V gene TRBV6-1 combines with J gene TRBJ2-1, with D possibly TRBD1 on 6 matching bases. Deletions cut 6 bases from V and 0 bases from J, with 21 bases between. The germline CDR1 and CDR2 sequences are MNHNS and SASEGT. This CDR3 comprises 18 residues. CDR3 DNA sequence: TGTGCCAGCAGCCTACTGGGAACAGGGCCAACCTCCTACAATGAGCAGTTCTTC. Protein product: CASSLLGTGPTSYNEQFF.

This clonotype was observed many times. The chain has TRBV18 and TRBJ2-5, with a tentative D call TRBD2 (5 bases). Judging by the DNA end, TRBJ2-1 fits better; the J call may be wrong. The CDR3 contains 14 residues. The germline V gene has CDR1 KGHSH and CDR2 LQKENI. The CDR3 sequence: CASSPGSVDNEQFF. In DNA, the CDR3 is TGTGCCAGCTCACCAGGGAGCGTAGACAATGAGCAGTTCTTC.

This clonotype was observed many times. This chain links TRBV11-2 with TRBJ1-6, with TRBD1 as a possible D gene (6 bases). The germline V and J ends were trimmed by 4 bases and 8 bases, with 15 bases remaining between them. The CDR3 loop spans 15 amino acids. Germline values: CDR1 SGHAT, CDR2 FQNNGV. Here the CDR3 DNA reads TGTGCCAGCAGCTCCCTTGCGACAGGCGATTCACCCCTCCACTTT. It specifies CASSSLATGDSPLHF.

This clonotype was recorded at least ten times. This rearrangement joins TRBV12-3 or TRBV12-4 to TRBJ1-5, with D hard to call. The germline V and J ends were trimmed by 6 bases and 6 bases, with 12 bases remaining between them. This CDR3 spans 13 amino acids. The CDR3 loop reads CASRGHRTQPQHF. As DNA, the CDR3 is TGTGCCAGCAGAGGCCATAGAACTCAGCCCCAGCATTTT.

In this sample, this clonotype turned up many times. V and J are TRBV5-1 and TRBJ2-1; the match to TRBD2 covers 7 bases. The CDR3 is made up of 17 amino acids. Germline V gives CDR1 SGHRS, CDR2 YFSETQ. V shed 7 bases, J shed 0 bases, and the junction held 13 bases outside the gene matches. CDR3 DNA: TGCGCCAGCCGAAGGTTCTCGGGGGGTAGCTCCTACAATGAGCAGTTCTTC. It specifies CASRRFSGGSSYNEQFF. The variable domain in full, with the rest retrieved from reference TRBV5-1 and TRBJ2-1, is KAGVTQTPRYLIKTRGQQVTLSCSPISGHRSVSWYQQTPGQGLQFLFEYFSETQRNKGNFPGRFSGRQFSNSRSEMNVSTLELGDSALYLCASRRFSGGSSYNEQFFGPGTRLTVL.

This chain uses TRBV2 with TRBJ2-2; D may be TRBD1 (5 bases). The CDR3 runs to 15 residues. CDR1 SNHLY and CDR2 FYNNEI come from the germline V gene. V was cut by 5 bases and J by 4 bases, with 14 bases left in between. This CDR3 reads CASSSQGDGTGELFF. DNA for the CDR3: TGTGCCAGCAGTTCCCAGGGCGATGGCACCGGGGAGCTGTTTTTT.

This clonotype showed up many times. J is TRBJ2-1 and V is TRBV18, with 10 bases aligning to TRBD1. CDR3 length equals 14 residues. CDR1 KGHSH and CDR2 LQKENI come from the germline V gene. V shed 4 bases and J 8 bases; nucleotides not matched to a gene: 5. CDR3 nucleotides: TGTGCCAGCTCACTCCGGACAGGGGGGGATGAGCAGTTCTTC. It codes for CASSLRTGGDEQFF.

The table lists this clonotype with many counts. This chain uses TRBV6-1 with TRBJ2-1; 8 nucleotides align to TRBD1. In germline, CDR1 is MNHNS, CDR2 SASEGT. The CDR3 contains 14 residues. Trimming removed 8 bases from V and 7 bases from J; junction bases left unmatched: 10. CDR3 coding DNA: TGTGCCAGCGCCCGGACAGGGCGAGGGAATGAGCAGTTCTTC. Protein sequence: CASARTGRGNEQFF.

The rearrangement uses TRBV10-3 and TRBJ2-7; the match to TRBD1 covers 7 bases. Germline trimming cut 5 bases from V and 6 bases from J; bases unmatched to any gene: 10. Germline V gene sequence: CDR1 ENHRY, CDR2 SYGVKD. The CDR3 consists of 14 residues. In DNA, the CDR3 is TGTGCCATCAGTCCGACAGGGTCTCCTAGCGAGCAGTACTTC. Translated: CAISPTGSPSEQYF.